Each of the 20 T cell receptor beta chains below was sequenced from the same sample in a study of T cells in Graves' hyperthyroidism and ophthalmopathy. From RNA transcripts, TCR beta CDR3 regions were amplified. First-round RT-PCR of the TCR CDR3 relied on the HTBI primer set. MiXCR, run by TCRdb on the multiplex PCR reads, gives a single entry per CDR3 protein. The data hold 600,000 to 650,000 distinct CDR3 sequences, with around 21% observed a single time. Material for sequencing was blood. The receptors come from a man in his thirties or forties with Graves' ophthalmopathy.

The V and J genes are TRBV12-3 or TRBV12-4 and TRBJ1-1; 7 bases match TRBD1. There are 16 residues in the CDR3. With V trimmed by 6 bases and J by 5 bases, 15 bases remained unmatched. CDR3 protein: CASRRQGWVPGTEAFF. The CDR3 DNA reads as TGTGCCAGCAGAAGACAGGGATGGGTCCCGGGGACTGAAGCTTTCTTT.

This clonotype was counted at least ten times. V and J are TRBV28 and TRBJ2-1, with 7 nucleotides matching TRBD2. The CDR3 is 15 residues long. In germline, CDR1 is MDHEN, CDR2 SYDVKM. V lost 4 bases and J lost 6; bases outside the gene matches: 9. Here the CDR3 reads CASSSLRELGNEQFF. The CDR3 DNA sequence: TGTGCCAGCAGTTCTTTGCGGGAGTTGGGCAATGAGCAGTTCTTC.

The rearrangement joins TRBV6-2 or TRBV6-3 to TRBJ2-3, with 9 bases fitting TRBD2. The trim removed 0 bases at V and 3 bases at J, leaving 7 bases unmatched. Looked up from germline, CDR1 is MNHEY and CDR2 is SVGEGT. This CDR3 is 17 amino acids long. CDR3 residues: CASSYSRTTSGTDTQYF. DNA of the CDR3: TGTGCCAGCAGTTACTCGAGGACGACTAGCGGTACAGATACGCAGTATTTT.

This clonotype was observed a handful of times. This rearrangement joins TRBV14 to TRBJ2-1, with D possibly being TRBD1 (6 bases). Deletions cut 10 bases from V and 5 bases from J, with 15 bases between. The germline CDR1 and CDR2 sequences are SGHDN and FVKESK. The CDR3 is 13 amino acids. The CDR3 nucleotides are TGTGCCACTCGGGACAAGGTGGACAATGAGCAGTTCTTC. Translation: CATRDKVDNEQFF.

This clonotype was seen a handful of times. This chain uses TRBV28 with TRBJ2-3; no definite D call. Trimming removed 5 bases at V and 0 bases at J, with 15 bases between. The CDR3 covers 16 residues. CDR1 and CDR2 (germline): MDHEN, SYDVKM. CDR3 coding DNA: TGTGCCAGCAGTCTCCGAATGGGCGCCAGCACAGATACGCAGTATTTT. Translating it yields CASSLRMGASTDTQYF.

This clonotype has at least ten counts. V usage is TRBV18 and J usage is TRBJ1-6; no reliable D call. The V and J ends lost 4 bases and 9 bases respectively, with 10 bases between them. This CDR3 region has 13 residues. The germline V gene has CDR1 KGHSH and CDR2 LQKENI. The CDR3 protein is CASSREKGSPLHF. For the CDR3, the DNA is TGTGCCAGCTCACGGGAGAAAGGTTCACCCCTCCACTTT.

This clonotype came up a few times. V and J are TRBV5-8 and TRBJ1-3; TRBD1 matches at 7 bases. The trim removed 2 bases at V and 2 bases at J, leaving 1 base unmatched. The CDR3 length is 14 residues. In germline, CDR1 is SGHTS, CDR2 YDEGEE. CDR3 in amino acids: CASSFDRAGNTIYF. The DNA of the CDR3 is TGTGCCAGCAGCTTCGACAGGGCTGGAAACACCATATATTTT. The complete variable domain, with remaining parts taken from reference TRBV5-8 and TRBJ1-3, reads EAGVTQSPTHLIKTRGQQATLRCSPISGHTSVYWYQQALGLGLQFLLWYDEGEERNRGNFPPRFSGRQFPNYSSELNVNALELEDSALYLCASSFDRAGNTIYFGEGSWLTVV.

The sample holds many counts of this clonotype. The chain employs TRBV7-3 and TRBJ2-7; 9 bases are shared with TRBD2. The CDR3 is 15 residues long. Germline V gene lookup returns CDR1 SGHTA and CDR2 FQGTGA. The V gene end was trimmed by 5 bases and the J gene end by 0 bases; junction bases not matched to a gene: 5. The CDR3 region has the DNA TGTGCCAGCAGCCCGTCGACTAGCGGCTCCTACGAGCAGTACTTC. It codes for CASSPSTSGSYEQYF.

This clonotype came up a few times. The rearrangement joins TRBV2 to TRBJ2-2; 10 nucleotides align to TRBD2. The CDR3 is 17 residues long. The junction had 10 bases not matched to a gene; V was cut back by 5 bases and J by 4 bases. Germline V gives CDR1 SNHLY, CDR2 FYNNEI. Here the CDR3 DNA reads TGTGCCAGCAGTCCGACCGGGACTAGCGTCGGCACCGGGGAGCTGTTTTTT. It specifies CASSPTGTSVGTGELFF.

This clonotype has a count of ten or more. CDR3 amino acids: CAWRVTGTEAFF. CDR3 in DNA: TGTGCCTGGAGAGTAACGGGAACTGAAGCTTTCTTT. The chain joins TRBV30 to TRBJ1-1; no firm D call. Germline V gene lookup returns CDR1 GTSNPN and CDR2 SVGIG (reference sequence). The CDR3 sequence is 12 residues long. V was trimmed by 3 bases and J by 5 bases, leaving 10 bases between them.

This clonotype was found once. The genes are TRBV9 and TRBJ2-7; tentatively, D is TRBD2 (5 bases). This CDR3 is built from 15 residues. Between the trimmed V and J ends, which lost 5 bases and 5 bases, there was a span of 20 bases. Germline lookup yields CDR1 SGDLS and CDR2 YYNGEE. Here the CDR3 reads CASSEGTSISDEQYF. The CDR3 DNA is TGTGCCAGCAGTGAGGGAACTAGTATTAGCGACGAGCAGTACTTC.

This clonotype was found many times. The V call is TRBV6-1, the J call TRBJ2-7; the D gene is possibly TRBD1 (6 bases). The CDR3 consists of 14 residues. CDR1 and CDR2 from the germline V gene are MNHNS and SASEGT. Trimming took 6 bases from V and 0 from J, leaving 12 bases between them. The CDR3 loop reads CASRRQVDSYEQYF. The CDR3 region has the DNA TGTGCCAGCAGGAGACAGGTTGACTCCTACGAGCAGTACTTC.

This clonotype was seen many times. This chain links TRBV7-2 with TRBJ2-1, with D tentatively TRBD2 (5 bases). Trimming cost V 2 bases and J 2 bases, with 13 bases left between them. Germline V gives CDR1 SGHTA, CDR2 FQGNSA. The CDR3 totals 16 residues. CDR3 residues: CASSLSPSSTYNEQFF. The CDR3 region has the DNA TGTGCCAGCAGCTTATCCCCTAGCAGCACCTACAATGAGCAGTTCTTC.

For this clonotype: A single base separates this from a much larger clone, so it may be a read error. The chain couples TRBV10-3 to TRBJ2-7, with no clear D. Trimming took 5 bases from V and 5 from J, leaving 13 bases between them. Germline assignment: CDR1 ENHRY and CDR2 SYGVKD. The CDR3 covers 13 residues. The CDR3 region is CAISLAWVDEQYF. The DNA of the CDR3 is TGTGCCATCAGTTTAGCATGGGTTGACGAGCAGTACTTC.

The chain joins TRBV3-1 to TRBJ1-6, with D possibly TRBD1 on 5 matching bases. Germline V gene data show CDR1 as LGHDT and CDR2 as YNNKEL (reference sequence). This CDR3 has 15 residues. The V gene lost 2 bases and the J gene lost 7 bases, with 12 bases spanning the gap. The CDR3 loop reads CASSQTAGWNSPLHF. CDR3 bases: TGTGCCAGCAGCCAAACCGCAGGGTGGAATTCACCCCTCCACTTT.

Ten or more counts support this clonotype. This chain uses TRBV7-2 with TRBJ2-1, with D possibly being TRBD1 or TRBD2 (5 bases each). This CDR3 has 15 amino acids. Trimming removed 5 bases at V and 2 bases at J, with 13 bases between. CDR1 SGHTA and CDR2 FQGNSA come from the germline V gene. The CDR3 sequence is CASSHSRDAYNEQFF. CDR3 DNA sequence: TGTGCCAGCAGCCATTCCCGGGACGCCTACAATGAGCAGTTCTTC.

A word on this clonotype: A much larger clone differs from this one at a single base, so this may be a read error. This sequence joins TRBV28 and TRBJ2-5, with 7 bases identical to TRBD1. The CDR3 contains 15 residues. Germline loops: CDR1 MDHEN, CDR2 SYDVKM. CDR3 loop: CASSPGDSSQETQCF. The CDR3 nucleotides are TGTGCCAGCAGTCCTGGGGACAGCTCACAAGAGACCCAGTGCTTC.

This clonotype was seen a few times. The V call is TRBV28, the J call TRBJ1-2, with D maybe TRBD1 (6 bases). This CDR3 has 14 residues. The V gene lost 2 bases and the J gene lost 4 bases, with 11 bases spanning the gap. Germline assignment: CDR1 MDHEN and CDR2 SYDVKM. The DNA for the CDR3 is TGTGCCAGCAGTTTACCCCCGGACAGCTATGGCTACACCTTC. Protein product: CASSLPPDSYGYTF.

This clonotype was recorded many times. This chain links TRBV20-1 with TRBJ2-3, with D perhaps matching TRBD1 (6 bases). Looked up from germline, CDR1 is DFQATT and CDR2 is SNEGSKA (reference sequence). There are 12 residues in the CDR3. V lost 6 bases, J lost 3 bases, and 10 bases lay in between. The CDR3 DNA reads TGCAGTGCAACAGGGCGGACAGATACGCAGTATTTT. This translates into CSATGRTDTQYF.

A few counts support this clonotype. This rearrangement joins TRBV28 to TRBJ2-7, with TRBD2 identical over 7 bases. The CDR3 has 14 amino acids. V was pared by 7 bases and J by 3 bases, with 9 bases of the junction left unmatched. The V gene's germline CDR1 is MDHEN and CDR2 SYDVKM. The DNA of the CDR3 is TGTGCCAGCAATTCCCCCAAGCGGGACTACGAGCAGTACTTC. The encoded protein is CASNSPKRDYEQYF.